This T cell receptor beta chain was sequenced in a study of blood T cells in healthy people across ages (dated by TCRdb to 2013 to 2016). Notes on the research overall: In model experiments, template switching captured roughly one uniquely barcoded TCR beta cDNA molecule for every two T cells. Using deep sequencing normalized with unique cDNA molecular identifiers, the study measured how TCR beta repertoire diversity changes with age. The donors were divided into four age groups: young (average approximately 16 years), middle-aged (about 39), aged (roughly 66) and long-lived (about 84). Two additional independent replicas of 1 million unique cDNA reads from the same blood draw were analyzed for two donors (one aged 18 to 30 and one aged 80 or older). The paper as a whole reports these results and caveats: Since profiling was done on bulk unsorted PBMCs, naive and antigen-experienced compartments could not be conclusively compared. The long-lived group showed more naive CD4+ T cells, fewer expanded clones and increased TCR diversity than the aged group, suggesting age selection. The percentage of naive T cells measured by flow cytometry correlated strongly with observed TCR beta diversity. As age increased, observed TCR beta diversity per million T cells dropped in a roughly linear way, and a significant reduction was already evident by age 40. Estimates of total diversity based on one million sequenced T cells were considered lower bounds and underestimates. The CMV infection status of donors was not known, potentially confounding age-related changes in expanded clonotypes.

Library prep was done by 5' RACE. Sequencing was carried out with an Illumina HiSeq 2500. A second PCR of roughly 7 to 12 cycles was run with a J-beta primer mix and a sample-barcoded 5' primer. A unique molecular identifier was introduced onto each TCR beta cDNA molecule by a template-switch 5' adaptor carrying 12 random nucleotides. Each sample yielded at least 3 million CDR3-containing paired-end reads. First-strand cDNA was synthesized from all RNA with the Mint cDNA synthesis kit, primed by a TRBC-specific oligonucleotide. After uracil-DNA glycosylase treatment, a first 18-cycle PCR used universal primers M1SS and BC2_uni_R on all cDNA. From the authors' description of their analysis: Normalization of each sample was performed by random selection of 1 million high-quality reads, each carrying a distinct molecular identifier. Instead of being binned into consensus sequences, reads with shared molecular identifiers were discarded. CDR3 identification, clonotype clustering and error correction used MiTCR with a Q25 quality threshold and the strictest error-elimination algorithm. Lower-bound total TCR beta diversity was estimated with a nonparametric unseen species model using Euler transformation. The public reads were quality trimmed at Q25 with fastp and then assembled into clones with MiXCR by TCRdb, keeping productive beta chains. CDR3 protein sequences are deduplicated, and each keeps its most common genes and DNA. TCRdb's processing, not the authors', yielded these V and J calls. The sample contains roughly 700,000 distinct CDR3 sequences, 20% to 30% of them found a single time. Of the sample, under 9.5% is held by the ten largest clones.

The donors were roughly 39 Caucasian individuals from Russia, aged roughly 6 to 90 years, who were systemically healthy. Each donor gave around 9.8 milliliters of peripheral blood, collected into EDTA-treated Vacutainer tubes. Ficoll-Paque density-gradient centrifugation was used to isolate PBMCs, with at least 6 million obtained per sample. Trizol reagent was used to extract total RNA from the PBMCs, yielding at least 6 micrograms per sample. For every donor, flow cytometry on a PBMC aliquot measured the percentage of naive CD45RAhigh/CD27high T cells. From a lookup of the germline V gene (reference sequence), CDR1 and CDR2 are DFQATT and SNEGSKA. The CDR3 holds 12 amino acids from the cysteine to the phenylalanine. CDR3 DNA only is kept here, 36 bases in frame from base 1. This clonotype was seen a few times. Its antigen is unknown. No per-base quality is available; no much larger clone lies one base away.

These data are also associated with another study on T cells of mothers and their children. The second study's authors report: Nine systemically healthy Caucasian individuals, comprising three mothers and their six children, were included as donors. cDNA synthesis consumed the entire amount of extracted RNA, loaded at around 1.5 ug RNA in each 15 ul reaction. Sample barcodes and 2-4 random nucleotides were added via the M1S primer in the second PCR. Over 8 million TCR beta CDR3 reads were obtained for each mother, and millions of reads were obtained for each child. In both related and unrelated pairs, thymic selection shapes the output of TCR recombination in a similar way, with inherited differences having only a minor effect. Normalized repertoire overlap in related mother-child pairs was always slightly higher than in unrelated mother-child pairs, but the difference was never significant. No persistent microchimeric T cell clones were found, with a detection sensitivity of roughly 99 clones per million clonotypes. To look for features that set related mother-child pairs apart from unrelated individuals, the researchers ran deep NGS to compare the TCR beta repertoires of mothers and children. The mean age was 40 +/- 4 years for the mothers and roughly 11 +/- 4 years for the children. After adapter ligation with NEBNext reagents, the libraries were sequenced on Illumina HiSeq 2000 with 100+100 nt paired-end reads. To prevent cross-contamination, the mother and child libraries were prepared one month apart and sequenced in separate runs. Between roughly 450,000 and 2,000,000 distinct TCR beta clonotypes were identified per donor. Naive TCR beta clonotypes were estimated from low-frequency clonotypes matched to each donor's FACS-determined naive share, without sorting.

This receptor was taken from a boy aged 5-17 years in good health. Sequencing used blood. This sequence uses TRBV20-1 and TRBJ2-5; 8 middle bases align to TRBD1. TRBJ2-1 explains the end of the DNA better; the J call may be wrong. The CDR3 amino acid sequence is: CSVQGAHNRQFF. The nucleotides are TGCAGTGTTCAGGGGGCTCACAATCGGCAGTTCTTC.